This entry describes one T cell receptor beta chain. Its target is unknown. The germline V gene encodes CDR1 SGHRS and CDR2 YFSETQ. Trimming took 0 bases from V and 0 from J, leaving 10 bases between them. The CDR3 is 15 amino acids. This specimen belongs to a study of OX40 agonist ivuxolimab in advanced cancers. About the research overall: Patients in the trial were receiving intravenous ivuxolimab every 2 weeks, at doses of 0.01 to 10 mg/kg.

Study-wide findings and caveats: Among some nonresponders, normalized T-cell clonal expansion was also low.

Method: immunoSEQ multiplex PCR; TCRdb's copy keeps in-frame clones and lacks some. This sample has approximately 12,000 clones, with around 74% found just once. The input for sequencing was CD4+ or CD8+ T cells sorted from blood, taken in a trial of the OX40 agonist ivuxolimab. This TCR derives from an adult with an advanced solid tumor such as melanoma, head and neck, liver or kidney cancer. V usage is TRBV5-1 and J usage is TRBJ2-7; no clear D gene. This CDR3 reads CASSLEAFSSYEQYF. The CDR3 DNA is TGCGCCAGCAGCTTGGAGGCTTTCAGCTCCTACGAGCAGTACTTC.